These 22 T cell receptor beta chains were sequenced from one sample in a study of somatic mutations in cytotoxic T cells in rheumatoid arthritis (TCRdb year 2017). The library came from the immunoSEQ multiplex PCR assay. Here the immuneACCESS table is served through TCRdb, limited to in-frame sequences with V and J called. Missing clones are a known gap in these copies; in checked studies unresolved V genes cover under half, and the rest lacks a known reason. The sample table holds about 14,000 clones, of which around four fifths were seen once. The biggest ten clones account for 15% to 20% of the sample. The sample comprised CD8+ T cells sorted from blood. The source of these receptors is an adult with rheumatoid arthritis.

The CDR3 coding sequence is TGTGCCAGCAACCCTCGACAACCCAGAGATGGCTACACCTTC. Residues: CASNPRQPRDGYTF. V gene TRBV27 combines with J gene TRBJ1-2; unclear D gene. Germline CDR1 is MNHEY and CDR2 is SMNVEV (reference sequence). Trimming shortened V by 7 bases and J by 6 bases, and 18 bases separated the two germline ends. The length of the CDR3 is 14 residues.

This chain uses TRBV10-1 with TRBJ1-1; 8 bases fit TRBD1. The V segment lost 3 bases and the J segment 1 base; nucleotides outside the gene matches: 1. Looked up from germline, CDR1 is WNHNN and CDR2 is SYGVQD (reference sequence). There are 14 residues in the CDR3. The CDR3 protein is CASSETGGNTEAFF. CDR3 nucleotide sequence: TGCGCCAGCAGTGAAACAGGGGGGAACACTGAAGCTTTCTTT.

J is TRBJ2-5 and V is TRBV5-1; the match to TRBD1 covers 11 bases. The V gene's germline CDR1 is SGHRS and CDR2 YFSETQ. Trimming removed 0 bases from V and 7 bases from J; junction bases left unmatched: 11. The CDR3 has 17 residues. The CDR3 reads CASSLVSDRGPFGTQYF. The DNA of the CDR3 is TGCGCCAGCAGCTTGGTTTCGGACAGGGGGCCTTTTGGGACCCAGTACTTC.

The chain combines TRBV4-2 with TRBJ2-4; 10 nucleotides line up with TRBD2. The CDR3 consists of 19 residues. J was trimmed by 1 base and V by 0 bases; bases with no gene match: 9. Germline-derived CDR1 and CDR2 are LGHNA and YNFKEQ. CDR3 sequence: CASSQDLLAGGPAKNIQYF. The DNA of the CDR3 is TGTGCCAGCAGCCAAGATTTATTAGCGGGGGGTCCTGCCAAAAACATTCAGTACTTC.

V and J are TRBV21-1 and TRBJ1-3; whether TRBD1, the table's D call, matches the DNA was not checked. TRBV21-1 is a recognized pseudogene. The CDR3 is 14 residues long. CDR3 protein: CASSNGTSGNTIYF. The CDR3 DNA follows: TGTGCCAGCAGCAATGGGACAAGTGGAAACACCATATATTTT.

The rearrangement joins TRBV6-5 to TRBJ2-2; D remains ambiguous. This CDR3 has 14 amino acids. V shed 2 bases and J shed 3 bases, with 7 bases lying between them. Germline-derived CDR1 and CDR2 are MNHEY and SVGAGI. CDR3 bases: TGTGCCAGCAGTTACGGCACTCACACCGGGGAGCTGTTTTTT. This sequence encodes CASSYGTHTGELFF.

The V and J genes are TRBV5-6 and TRBJ1-1; possibly TRBD1 for D (5 bases). Between the trimmed V and J ends, which lost 1 base and 1 base, there was a span of 8 bases. CDR1 and CDR2 from the germline V gene are SGHDT and YYEEEE. This CDR3 has 14 residues. The CDR3 reads CASSLPGENTEAFF. The CDR3 nucleotides are TGTGCCAGCAGCTTGCCGGGGGAGAACACTGAAGCTTTCTTT.

The chain is built from TRBV5-8 and TRBJ1-6; 9 bases map to TRBD1. Germline values: CDR1 SGHTS, CDR2 YDEGEE. This CDR3 contains 15 residues. V was clipped by 4 bases and J by 9 bases; unmatched bases: 8. The CDR3 sequence: CASSLGQGFRSPLHF. CDR3 bases: TGTGCCAGCAGCCTGGGACAGGGTTTTCGTTCACCCCTCCACTTT.

This rearrangement joins TRBV28 to TRBJ1-3; D not resolved. Germline-derived CDR1 and CDR2 are MDHEN and SYDVKM. V was pared by 2 bases and J by 5 bases, with 4 bases between. This CDR3 has 12 amino acids. The CDR3 DNA follows: TGTGCCAGCAGTTTAGGTAGAAACACCATATATTTT. Its protein is CASSLGRNTIYF.

This chain uses TRBV7-9 with TRBJ1-2; a possible D gene is TRBD1 (5 bases). The V end lost 4 bases, the J end lost 7 bases, and 13 bases lay between the germline ends. The germline V gene encodes CDR1 SEHNR and CDR2 FQNEAQ (reference sequence). This CDR3 is built from 13 residues. This CDR3 is CASSSGRGTGYTF. CDR3 in DNA: TGTGCCAGCAGCTCAGGGCGGGGTACTGGCTACACCTTC.

V usage is TRBV16 and J usage is TRBJ1-2, with TRBD1 matching 8 bases. Per germline, CDR1 KGHSY and CDR2 FQNENV. The CDR3 is 17 amino acids. Trimming cost V 0 bases and J 0 bases; bases outside gene matches: 6. The CDR3 region is CASSQSGTGETNYGYTF. The CDR3 bases are TGTGCCAGCAGCCAATCAGGGACAGGCGAGACTAACTATGGCTACACCTTC.

The chain carries TRBV27 and TRBJ2-3; unclear D gene. This CDR3 region has 12 residues. The V gene's germline CDR1 is MNHEY and CDR2 SMNVEV (reference sequence). V was trimmed by 7 bases and J by 6 bases, leaving 11 bases between them. The CDR3 loop reads CASMTLGDTQYF. Here the CDR3 DNA reads TGTGCCAGCATGACCCTCGGGGATACGCAGTATTTT.

The chain employs TRBV19 and TRBJ2-4; perhaps TRBD2 as D (6 bases). The ends were cut back, 6 bases at V and 4 bases at J, with 19 bases in the middle. Looked up from germline, CDR1 is LNHDA and CDR2 is SQIVND (reference sequence). This CDR3 comprises 16 residues. The CDR3 sequence is CASSLVPVEGKNIQYF. CDR3 coding DNA: TGTGCCAGTAGCCTCGTGCCCGTGGAGGGGAAAAACATTCAGTACTTC.

This chain uses TRBV13 with TRBJ1-6, with D possibly matching TRBD1 (5 bases). This CDR3 region has 16 residues. Between the trimmed V and J ends, which lost 1 base and 7 bases, there was a span of 14 bases. Germline V gene data show CDR1 as PRHDT and CDR2 as FYEKMQ (reference sequence). The CDR3 loop reads CASSLVGLSGNSPLHF. Here the CDR3 DNA reads TGTGCCAGCAGCTTAGTAGGGCTCTCAGGGAATTCACCCCTCCACTTT.

The chain carries TRBV13 and TRBJ1-1, with D perhaps matching TRBD1 (6 bases). CDR1 PRHDT and CDR2 FYEKMQ come from the germline V gene (reference sequence). This CDR3 is built from 14 residues. The V and J ends lost 1 base and 5 bases respectively, with 11 bases between them. The CDR3 coding sequence is TGTGCCAGCAGCTTAGCCGGGGGGCTTACTGAAGCTTTCTTT. Its protein is CASSLAGGLTEAFF.

The chain has TRBV29-1 and TRBJ2-1; 8 bases fit TRBD2. CDR1 is SQVTM and CDR2 is ANQGSEA in the germline V gene. The V gene end was trimmed by 2 bases and the J gene end by 9 bases; junction bases not matched to a gene: 9. The CDR3 length is 14 residues. Written as DNA, the CDR3 is TGCAGCGTTGAACCGGGGGGGCCCTTGCTTGAGCAGTTCTTC. Translation: CSVEPGGPLLEQFF.

This clone was detected only once. The chain employs TRBV5-1 and TRBJ1-4; D gene ambiguous. The germline V gene has CDR1 SGHRS and CDR2 YFSETQ. V lost 4 bases and J 8 bases, leaving 15 bases between the germline ends. The length of the CDR3 is 14 residues. CDR3 in DNA: TGCGCCAGCAGCCCTTCTTGGGAAAGGGAAAAACTGTTTTTT. Amino acid sequence: CASSPSWEREKLFF.

This clone is labeled large. This sequence joins TRBV29-1 and TRBJ1-1, with unresolved D. V dropped 5 bases and J dropped 3 bases, with 7 bases sitting between them. Germline CDR1 SQVTM, CDR2 ANQGSEA. The CDR3 has 11 residues. CDR3 residues: CSVRVDTEAFF. The DNA for the CDR3 is TGCAGCGTTCGGGTTGACACTGAAGCTTTCTTT.

The chain recombines TRBV13 with TRBJ1-5; 9 bases are shared with TRBD1. This CDR3 is built from 15 residues. V gave up 0 bases and J gave up 4 bases; unmatched junction bases: 1. Germline lookup yields CDR1 PRHDT and CDR2 FYEKMQ (reference sequence). The CDR3 loop is CASSLGGQGNQPQHF. The CDR3 coding sequence is TGTGCCAGCAGCTTAGGGGGACAGGGTAATCAGCCCCAGCATTTT.

This chain connects TRBV10-2 to TRBJ2-7; D assignment may be TRBD1 or TRBD2 (5 bases each). The CDR3 is 13 amino acids. V lost 6 bases and J 2 bases, leaving 11 bases between the germline ends. In germline, CDR1 is WSHSY, CDR2 SAAADI. The CDR3 sequence: CASSAGRAYEQYV. The CDR3 DNA reads as TGCGCCAGCAGCGCGGGCAGGGCCTACGAGCAGTACGTC.

This clone was found a few times. The V gene is TRBV15, the J gene TRBJ1-6; no definite D call. V was shortened by 4 bases and J by 14 bases, with 15 bases between the two germline ends. Germline assignment: CDR1 LNHNV and CDR2 YYDKDF (reference sequence). This CDR3 contains 13 residues. The CDR3 here is CATSKGPEKALHF. The CDR3 coding sequence is TGTGCCACCAGCAAAGGACCGGAGAAGGCCCTCCACTTT. The entire variable domain, with the rest obtained from reference TRBV15 and TRBJ1-6, is as follows: DAMVIQNPRYQVTQFGKPVTLSCSQTLNHNVMYWYQQKSSQAPKLLFHYYDKDFNNEADTPDNFQSRRPNTSFCFLDIRSPGLGDTAMYLCATSKGPEKALHFGNGTRLTVT.

CDR3 region: CASSEFREGQPQHF. The DNA of the CDR3 is TGTGCCAGCAGTGAATTCAGGGAAGGACAGCCCCAGCATTTT. The chain joins TRBV6-1 to TRBJ1-5; D perhaps matches TRBD1 (5 bases). The CDR3 is 14 amino acids. V gave up 2 bases and J gave up 7 bases, with 12 bases separating them. In germline, CDR1 is MNHNS, CDR2 SASEGT.